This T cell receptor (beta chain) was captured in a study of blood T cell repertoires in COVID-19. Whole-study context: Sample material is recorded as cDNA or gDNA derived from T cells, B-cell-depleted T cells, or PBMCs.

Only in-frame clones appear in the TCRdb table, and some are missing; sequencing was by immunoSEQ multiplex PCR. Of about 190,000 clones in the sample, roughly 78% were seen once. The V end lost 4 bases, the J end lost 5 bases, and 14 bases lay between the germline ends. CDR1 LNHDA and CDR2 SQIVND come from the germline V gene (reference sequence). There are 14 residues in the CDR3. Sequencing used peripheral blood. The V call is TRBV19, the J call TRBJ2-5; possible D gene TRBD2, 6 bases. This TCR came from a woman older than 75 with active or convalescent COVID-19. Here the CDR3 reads CASSRNSGGETQYF. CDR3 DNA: TGTGCCAGTAGTAGAAATAGCGGAGGGGAGACCCAGTACTTC.